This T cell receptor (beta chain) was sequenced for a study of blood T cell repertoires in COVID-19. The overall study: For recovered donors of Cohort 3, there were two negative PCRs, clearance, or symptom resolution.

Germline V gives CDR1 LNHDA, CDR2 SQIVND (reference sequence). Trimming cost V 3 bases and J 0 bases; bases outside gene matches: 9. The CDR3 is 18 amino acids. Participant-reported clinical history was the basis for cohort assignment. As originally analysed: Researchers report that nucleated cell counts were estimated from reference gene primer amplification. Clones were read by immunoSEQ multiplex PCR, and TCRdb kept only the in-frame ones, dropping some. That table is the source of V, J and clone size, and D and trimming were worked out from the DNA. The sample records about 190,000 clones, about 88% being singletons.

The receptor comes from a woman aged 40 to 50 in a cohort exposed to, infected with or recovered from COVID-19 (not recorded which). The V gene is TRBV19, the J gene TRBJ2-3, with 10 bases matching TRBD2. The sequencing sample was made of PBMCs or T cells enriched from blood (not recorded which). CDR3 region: CASSMGAGGIPSTDTQYF. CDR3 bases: TGTGCCAGTAGTATGGGAGCGGGGGGGATTCCTAGCACAGATACGCAGTATTTT. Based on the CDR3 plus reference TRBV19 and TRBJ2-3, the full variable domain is DGGITQSPKYLFRKEGQNVTLSCEQNLNHDAMYWYRQDPGQGLRLIYYSQIVNDFQKGDIAEGYSVSREKKESFPLTVTSAQKNPTAFYLCASSMGAGGIPSTDTQYFGPGTRLTVL.